Following are 13 T cell receptor beta chains from one sample sequenced in a study of blood T cell repertoires in COVID-19. Libraries were prepared by immunoSEQ multiplex PCR; TCRdb keeps only in-frame clonotypes and omits some of them. Here the sample spans under 30,000 clones, more than 75% being singletons. Sequencing input: peripheral blood. Receptors were obtained from a man in his fifties with active COVID-19.

The chain carries TRBV23-1 and TRBJ2-4, with D perhaps matching TRBD2 (6 bases). TRBV23-1 is an ORF, and what it does is uncertain. The CDR3 sequence is 18 residues long. Trimming pared 4 bases from V and 3 bases from J, leaving 22 bases between. CDR3 in amino acids: CASSRRPRRGPDKNIQYF. The CDR3 DNA reads TGCGCCAGCAGTCGCCGACCGCGGAGGGGCCCCGACAAAAACATTCAGTACTTC.

J is TRBJ2-5 and V is TRBV19; D perhaps matches TRBD1 (6 bases). Germline V gene sequence: CDR1 LNHDA, CDR2 SQIVND (reference sequence). V lost 3 bases and J lost 5, with 16 bases in between. The length of the CDR3 is 15 residues. The CDR3 reads CASSIVGNRDETQYF. Here the CDR3 DNA reads TGTGCCAGTAGTATTGTCGGGAACAGGGACGAGACCCAGTACTTC.

V and J are TRBV5-1 and TRBJ2-7; 15 positions agree with TRBD2. J was trimmed by 7 bases and V by 3 bases; bases with no gene match: 2. The germline V gene has CDR1 SGHRS and CDR2 YFSETQ. The CDR3 extends over 14 amino acids. CDR3: CASSYGLAGGEQYF. Written as DNA, the CDR3 is TGCGCCAGCAGCTACGGACTAGCGGGAGGGGAGCAGTACTTC. Supplemented by reference TRBV5-1 and TRBJ2-7, the full variable domain reads KAGVTQTPRYLIKTRGQQVTLSCSPISGHRSVSWYQQTPGQGLQFLFEYFSETQRNKGNFPGRFSGRQFSNSRSEMNVSTLELGDSALYLCASSYGLAGGEQYFGPGTRLTVT.

V is TRBV10-3 and J is TRBJ2-7, with D tentatively TRBD1 (5 bases). Looked up from germline, CDR1 is ENHRY and CDR2 is SYGVKD. The CDR3 spans 12 residues. Trimming removed 2 bases from V and 3 bases from J, with 5 bases in between. Here the CDR3 DNA reads TGTGCCATCAGTGAGAGGGGCTACGAGCAGTACTTC. Translation: CAISERGYEQYF.

The chain joins TRBV21-1 to TRBJ2-1; the DNA was not used to check the table's D call, TRBD2. TRBV21-1 is classified as a pseudogene. The CDR3 contains 20 residues. CDR3: CASSKAATSGRRVGYNEQFF. CDR3 DNA: TGTGCCAGCAGCAAAGCCGCGACTAGCGGGAGACGGGTTGGCTACAATGAGCAGTTCTTC.

The genes are TRBV27 and TRBJ2-4; 7 nucleotides line up with TRBD2. Germline values: CDR1 MNHEY, CDR2 SMNVEV (reference sequence). The ends lost 2 bases at V and 2 bases at J; junction bases unmatched: 9. The length of the CDR3 is 17 residues. CDR3 region: CASSLNNAGVTKNIQYF. The CDR3 nucleotides are TGTGCCAGCAGTTTAAATAATGCGGGGGTCACCAAAAACATTCAGTACTTC.

Worth noting for this clone: The same CDR3 also results from other DNA sequences found in this sample. This chain connects TRBV12-3 or TRBV12-4 to TRBJ2-1; 7 bases line up with TRBD1. V was clipped by 1 base and J by 8 bases; unmatched bases: 2. CDR3 size: 13 residues. The CDR3: CASSLGQGHEQFF. The DNA of the CDR3 is TGTGCCAGCAGTTTAGGACAGGGCCATGAGCAGTTCTTC.

The V and J genes are TRBV5-6 and TRBJ2-2; 11 bases line up with TRBD1. Germline CDR1 and CDR2: SGHDT and YYEEEE. Trimming cost V 3 bases and J 6 bases; bases outside gene matches: 4. CDR3 size: 15 residues. CDR3 amino acids: CASSSGQGVAGELFF. In DNA, the CDR3 is TGTGCCAGCAGCTCGGGACAGGGGGTAGCCGGGGAGCTGTTTTTT.

The chain has TRBV2 and TRBJ2-7; 7 bases are shared with TRBD1. The CDR3 length is 14 residues. V shed 8 bases and J 4 bases; nucleotides not matched to a gene: 11. Germline V gene data show CDR1 as SNHLY and CDR2 as FYNNEI. In nucleotides, the CDR3 is TGTGCCAGCGGGGACAGTTCCGGCTCATACGAGCAGTACTTC. Translating gives CASGDSSGSYEQYF.

The chain has TRBV20-1 and TRBJ1-1; tentatively, D is TRBD1 (6 bases). This CDR3 is 10 amino acids long. Germline CDR1 reads DFQATT; CDR2 reads SNEGSKA (reference sequence). Deletions cut 6 bases from V and 8 bases from J, with 10 bases between. The CDR3 nucleotides read TGCAGTGCCATCGACAGGGAAGCTTTCTTT. Protein product: CSAIDREAFF.

The rearrangement links TRBV15 to TRBJ1-5, with a possible D match to TRBD1 (5 bases). The CDR3 is made up of 16 amino acids. V lost 0 bases and J lost 7, with 16 bases in between. Per the germline V gene, CDR1 is LNHNV and CDR2 is YYDKDF (reference sequence). The CDR3 nucleotides read TGTGCCACCAGCAGAGATAAGGGGTGGGGGGACCAGCCCCAGCATTTT. Its protein is CATSRDKGWGDQPQHF.

The chain is built from TRBV7-2 and TRBJ2-3; D gene uncertain. This CDR3 contains 16 residues. V was trimmed by 0 bases and J by 0 bases, leaving 10 bases between them. Per the germline V gene, CDR1 is SGHTA and CDR2 is FQGNSA. In DNA, the CDR3 is TGTGCCAGCAGCTTAGCGGCCTCTCATAGCACAGATACGCAGTATTTT. Its protein product is CASSLAASHSTDTQYF. Filled out from reference TRBV7-2 and TRBJ2-3, the complete variable domain reads GAGVSQSPSNKVTEKGKDVELRCDPISGHTALYWYRQSLGQGLEFLIYFQGNSAPDKSGLPSDRFSAERTGGSVSTLTIQRTQQEDSAVYLCASSLAASHSTDTQYFGPGTRLTVL.

The rearrangement uses TRBV5-4 and TRBJ2-5; TRBD2 might be the D (5 bases). The V end lost 2 bases, the J end lost 4 bases, and 9 bases lay between the germline ends. The length of the CDR3 is 13 residues. Germline loops: CDR1 SGHNT, CDR2 YYREEE (reference sequence). The CDR3: CASSFGLRETQYF. In nucleotides, the CDR3 is TGTGCCAGCAGCTTCGGACTGAGAGAGACCCAGTACTTC. The full variable domain, its missing parts supplied by reference TRBV5-4 and TRBJ2-5, is ETGVTQSPTHLIKTRGQQVTLRCSSQSGHNTVSWYQQALGQGPQFIFQYYREEENGRGNFPPRFSGLQFPNYSSELNVNALELDDSALYLCASSFGLRETQYFGPGTRLLVL.